Many counts were recorded for the clone carrying this T cell receptor (beta chain). Its antigen is not identified. The entry originates in a study of CD8 T cells in ankylosing spondylitis. General study findings and limits: Some motif variants were previously reported in reactive arthritis synovial fluid and blood. Clones that were linked to disease were CD8+ and were relatively rare in peripheral blood. Disease-linked clones reportedly showed significant enrichment in matched ankylosing spondylitis synovial fluid.

This CDR3 has 14 residues. The V end was cut by 4 bases, the J end by 0 bases, with 9 bases between. Looked up from germline, CDR1 is SGHDN and CDR2 is FVKESK. Using its own MiXCR run on the 5' RACE reads, TCRdb lists one record per CDR3 protein. The sample carries under 200,000 distinct CDR3 sequences, around 10% recorded once. The receptor was derived from a male donor with ankylosing spondylitis or in good health (not recorded which). Input material: blood, either unsorted or a sorted T cell fraction (not recorded which). The gene calls are TRBV14 and TRBJ1-1; no clear D. The CDR3, as DNA: TGTGCCAGCAGCCGCCGGACTGTGAACACTGAAGCTTTCTTT. It translates to CASSRRTVNTEAFF. The full variable domain, its missing parts supplied by reference TRBV14 and TRBJ1-1, is EAGVTQFPSHSVIEKGQTVTLRCDPISGHDNLYWYRRVMGKEIKFLLHFVKESKQDESGMPNNRFLAERTGGTYSTLKVQPAELEDSGVYFCASSRRTVNTEAFFGQGTRLTVV.